A single sample is the source of the 26 T cell receptor beta chains below, sequenced in a study of shared clonotypes between healthy human individuals. The method was immunoSEQ multiplex PCR; TCRdb's version includes in-frame clones alone and lacks a portion of them. There are 2 million to 2.5 million clones in the sample; approximately 96% occur only once, and approximately 0.13% lies in the top ten. Material: naive CD4+ T cells sorted from blood. Subset in this sample: CD45RA+ positively selected. The receptors come from a man aged 18 to 29 in good health.

The chain carries TRBV18 and TRBJ2-3; 9 positions agree with TRBD2. Germline V gene data show CDR1 as KGHSH and CDR2 as LQKENI. This CDR3 is 17 amino acids long. V lost 0 bases and J lost 5; bases outside the gene matches: 9. The CDR3 reads CASSPPESRGGRDTQYF. CDR3 nucleotide sequence: TGTGCCAGCTCACCACCGGAGTCGCGGGGGGGCCGAGATACGCAGTATTTT.

The chain is built from TRBV19 and TRBJ1-1, with D possibly TRBD1 on 6 matching bases. Trimming stripped 7 bases from V and 5 bases from J, with 11 bases between. Germline V CDR1 and CDR2: LNHDA, SQIVND (reference sequence). The CDR3 extends over 12 amino acids. CDR3 DNA sequence: TGTGCCAGTATTGGGGGGGCTACTGAAGCTTTCTTT. Residues: CASIGGATEAFF.

CDR3 DNA sequence: TGTGCCAGCAGCCTCGGGGGGAGCTCCTATAATTCACCCCTCCACTTT. It codes for CASSLGGSSYNSPLHF. The chain employs TRBV28 and TRBJ1-6; tentative D call: TRBD1 (5 bases). Trimming removed 6 bases from V and 0 bases from J, with 12 bases in between. The CDR3 is 16 amino acids. CDR1 and CDR2 (germline): MDHEN, SYDVKM. The variable domain in full, with the rest retrieved from reference TRBV28 and TRBJ1-6, is DVKVTQSSRYLVKRTGEKVFLECVQDMDHENMFWYRQDPGLGLRLIYFSYDVKMKEKGDIPEGYSVSREKKERFSLILESASTNQTSMYLCASSLGGSSYNSPLHFGNGTRLTVT.

The rearrangement joins TRBV9 to TRBJ1-4; unclear D gene. The CDR3 contains 14 residues. The germline V and J ends were trimmed by 4 bases and 0 bases, with 7 bases remaining between them. Germline lookup yields CDR1 SGDLS and CDR2 YYNGEE. The CDR3 DNA sequence: TGTGCCAGCAGCCAACGGACAACTAATGAAAAACTGTTTTTT. Protein sequence: CASSQRTTNEKLFF.

V and J are TRBV20-1 and TRBJ1-1; D is uncertain. CDR1 and CDR2 from the germline V gene are DFQATT and SNEGSKA (reference sequence). The V and J ends lost 8 bases and 3 bases respectively, with 10 bases between them. The CDR3 extends over 11 amino acids. In nucleotides, the CDR3 is TGCAGTCTCCCAGAGCACACTGAAGCTTTCTTT. Amino acid sequence: CSLPEHTEAFF.

The chain has TRBV27 and TRBJ1-3; D uncertain. The germline CDR1 and CDR2 sequences are MNHEY and SMNVEV (reference sequence). V lost 0 bases to trimming and J lost 0 bases, with 12 bases between them. The CDR3 spans 17 residues. This chain's CDR3 is CASSLSFRHSSGNTIYF. CDR3 in DNA: TGTGCCAGCAGTTTATCGTTTCGACACAGCTCTGGAAACACCATATATTTT.

The DNA for the CDR3 is TGTGCCAGCAGGGGGGACAGCCTTAACTATGGCTACACCTTC. Translating gives CASRGDSLNYGYTF. The rearrangement joins TRBV7-2 to TRBJ1-2, with 7 bases aligning to TRBD1. The CDR3 is 14 residues long. V was pared by 6 bases and J by 1 base, with 5 bases of the junction left unmatched. Germline V gene data show CDR1 as SGHTA and CDR2 as FQGNSA.

The gene calls are TRBV2 and TRBJ2-3, with TRBD2 identical over 9 bases. CDR3 length: 15 amino acids. The ends lost 6 bases at V and 4 bases at J; junction bases unmatched: 8. CDR1 SNHLY and CDR2 FYNNEI come from the germline V gene. The CDR3: CASRTLAGTSDTQYF. The CDR3 nucleotides are TGTGCCAGCAGGACTCTAGCGGGAACGTCAGATACGCAGTATTTT. The variable domain in full, with the rest retrieved from reference TRBV2 and TRBJ2-3, is EPEVTQTPSHQVTQMGQEVILRCVPISNHLYFYWYRQILGQKVEFLVSFYNNEISEKSEIFDDQFSVERPDGSNFTLKIRSTKLEDSAMYFCASRTLAGTSDTQYFGPGTRLTVL.

The chain combines TRBV7-9 with TRBJ2-3, with a weak D call TRBD2 (7 bases). Germline V CDR1 and CDR2: SEHNR, FQNEAQ (reference sequence). This CDR3 has 17 amino acids. Trimming cost V 1 base and J 2 bases, with 16 bases left between them. The CDR3: CASSLGRGAVPTDTQYF. In DNA form, the CDR3 reads TGTGCCAGCAGCTTAGGACGGGGGGCGGTTCCCACAGATACGCAGTATTTT.

The V call is TRBV5-8, the J call TRBJ1-1; the match to TRBD1 covers 7 bases. The CDR3 length is 16 residues. Germline-derived CDR1 and CDR2 are SGHTS and YDEGEE. V dropped 4 bases and J dropped 0; count of bases not matched to a gene: 9. DNA for the CDR3: TGTGCCAGCAGCACGAGGACAGGAGGCATGAACACTGAAGCTTTCTTT. It yields the protein CASSTRTGGMNTEAFF. The variable domain in full, completed from reference TRBV5-8 and TRBJ1-1, reads EAGVTQSPTHLIKTRGQQATLRCSPISGHTSVYWYQQALGLGLQFLLWYDEGEERNRGNFPPRFSGRQFPNYSSELNVNALELEDSALYLCASSTRTGGMNTEAFFGQGTRLTVV.

In regard to this clone: Other DNA sequences from this sample encode an identical CDR3 as well. The V and J genes are TRBV2 and TRBJ1-1; D is unclear. This CDR3 has 12 amino acids. Germline assignment: CDR1 SNHLY and CDR2 FYNNEI. Trimming stripped 4 bases from V and 5 bases from J, with 8 bases between. The CDR3 nucleotides read TGTGCCAGCAGTGTCCGAGGGACTGAAGCTTTCTTT. Protein: CASSVRGTEAFF.

V is TRBV5-4 and J is TRBJ1-1; D remains ambiguous. CDR1 is SGHNT, CDR2 YYREEE, per germline (reference sequence). V was cut by 2 bases and J by 1 base, with 18 bases left in between. The length of the CDR3 is 17 residues. This chain's CDR3 is CASSFPAESGKNTEAFF. For the CDR3, the DNA is TGTGCCAGCAGCTTTCCGGCGGAGTCGGGGAAGAACACTGAAGCTTTCTTT.

The V gene is TRBV4-1, the J gene TRBJ2-1; D remains unclear. V was pared by 0 bases and J by 0 bases, with 6 bases between. CDR1 MGHRA and CDR2 YSYEKL come from the germline V gene. This CDR3 has 15 residues. CDR3 nucleotides: TGCGCCAGCAGCCAAGAACACAGCTCCTACAATGAGCAGTTCTTC. Translated: CASSQEHSSYNEQFF.

The V gene is TRBV4-3, the J gene TRBJ1-1, with a weak D call TRBD1 (5 bases). The CDR3 has 13 residues. The V end was cut by 0 bases, the J end by 10 bases, with 12 bases between. Germline assignment: CDR1 LGHNA and CDR2 YSLEER. CDR3 nucleotides: TGCGCCAGCAGCCAAGATTGGGGGTCGGGAGCTTTCTTT. Translation: CASSQDWGSGAFF.

Only a few counts were recorded for this clone. The chain combines TRBV30 with TRBJ2-1; D is unresolved. The CDR3 extends over 14 amino acids. Trimming stripped 4 bases from V and 3 bases from J, with 13 bases between. Germline loops: CDR1 GTSNPN, CDR2 SVGIG (reference sequence). The CDR3 loop reads CAWTIRRFYNEQFF. For the CDR3, the DNA is TGTGCCTGGACGATTAGGCGGTTCTACAATGAGCAGTTCTTC.

The rearrangement joins TRBV1 to TRBJ2-2; TRBD2 is taken as the D call from the table, unchecked against the DNA. TRBV1 is given as a pseudogene. This CDR3 spans 20 amino acids. CDR3 nucleotides: TGCACCAGCAGCCAAGATAGAAAGCGGGACCCTCCGGGTGGCACCGGGGAGCTGTTTTTT. Encoded protein: CTSSQDRKRDPPGGTGELFF.

V is TRBV28 and J is TRBJ1-6; TRBD1 matches 7 bases. Trimming cost V 10 bases and J 4 bases; bases outside gene matches: 10. Germline V gene data show CDR1 as MDHEN and CDR2 as SYDVKM. This CDR3 has 15 amino acids. CDR3 sequence: CATRDSPLYNSPLHF. In DNA form, the CDR3 reads TGTGCCACCAGGGACAGCCCACTTTATAATTCACCCCTCCACTTT.

This chain links TRBV10-1 with TRBJ2-7; a possible D gene is TRBD1 (6 bases). CDR1 is WNHNN and CDR2 is SYGVQD in the germline V gene (reference sequence). V gave up 6 bases and J gave up 7 bases, with 16 bases separating them. CDR3 size: 13 residues. The CDR3 coding sequence is TGCGCCAGCAGCGGCAACAGGGTGGGGGAGCAGTACTTC. Its protein is CASSGNRVGEQYF.

This rearrangement joins TRBV19 to TRBJ2-2; D might be TRBD2 (6 bases). CDR1 LNHDA and CDR2 SQIVND come from the germline V gene (reference sequence). Trimming removed 7 bases from V and 1 base from J, with 16 bases in between. This CDR3 is 16 amino acids long. CDR3 in amino acids: CASNKKETRNTGELFF. The CDR3 region has the DNA TGTGCCAGTAATAAGAAGGAGACTAGGAACACCGGGGAGCTGTTTTTT.

V and J are TRBV18 and TRBJ2-7; D unresolved. V lost 1 base and J lost 3, with 10 bases in between. The CDR3 is made up of 14 amino acids. Germline CDR1 and CDR2: KGHSH and LQKENI. The CDR3 sequence is CASSPQNSNYEQYF. CDR3 nucleotides: TGTGCCAGCTCACCACAAAACTCTAACTACGAGCAGTACTTC.

This chain uses TRBV6-1 with TRBJ2-7, with 10 bases aligning to TRBD1. Germline V CDR1 and CDR2: MNHNS, SASEGT. Trimming cost V 1 base and J 4 bases; bases outside gene matches: 7. The CDR3 spans 16 residues. CDR3 nucleotides: TGTGCCAGCAGTGAAGAATTTAGACAGGGGGCTTACGAGCAGTACTTC. Translating it yields CASSEEFRQGAYEQYF.

V gene TRBV5-4 combines with J gene TRBJ1-2; weak D call: TRBD1 (5 bases). V was cut by 6 bases and J by 5 bases, with 17 bases left in between. CDR1 is SGHNT, CDR2 YYREEE, per germline (reference sequence). The length of the CDR3 is 14 residues. The CDR3 sequence is CASTKGRDWYGYTF. CDR3 sequence (DNA): TGTGCCAGCACAAAAGGCAGGGATTGGTATGGCTACACCTTC.

The rearrangement links TRBV12-5 to TRBJ2-7, with D maybe TRBD1 (6 bases). V lost 1 base and J lost 6, with 13 bases in between. This CDR3 contains 14 residues. The germline V gene encodes CDR1 LGHNT and CDR2 FRNRAP. This chain's CDR3 is CASGLGDNRLEQYF. In nucleotides, the CDR3 is TGTGCTAGTGGTTTGGGGGACAACCGGCTCGAGCAGTACTTC. The full variable domain, with the rest looked up from reference TRBV12-5 and TRBJ2-7, is DARVTQTPRHKVTEMGQEVTMRCQPILGHNTVFWYRQTMMQGLELLAYFRNRAPLDDSGMPKDRFSAEMPDATLATLKIQPSEPRDSAVYFCASGLGDNRLEQYFGPGTRLTVT.

This sequence joins TRBV11-2 and TRBJ2-1; no firm D call. CDR3 length: 16 residues. Trimming pared 3 bases from V and 5 bases from J, leaving 17 bases between. The germline CDR1 and CDR2 sequences are SGHAT and FQNNGV. The DNA for the CDR3 is TGTGCCAGCAGCTTTCGCCGTGGACCTATCAACAATGAGCAGTTCTTC. Translation: CASSFRRGPINNEQFF.

V is TRBV29-1 and J is TRBJ2-3; the match to TRBD1 covers 7 bases. J lost 0 bases, V lost 3 bases, and 6 bases had no gene match. The germline V gene encodes CDR1 SQVTM and CDR2 ANQGSEA. The length of the CDR3 is 15 residues. In DNA, the CDR3 is TGCAGCGTTGATCCGGGACAGTCTAGCACAGATACGCAGTATTTT. Amino acids: CSVDPGQSSTDTQYF.

The rearrangement links TRBV10-1 to TRBJ1-6; D is possibly TRBD1 (5 bases). V lost 2 bases and J 1 base, leaving 18 bases between the germline ends. The germline gives CDR1 WNHNN, CDR2 SYGVQD (reference sequence). The CDR3 extends over 19 amino acids. The CDR3 sequence is CASSEGLRVKISYNSPLHF. CDR3 DNA: TGCGCCAGCAGTGAGGGGCTCAGGGTCAAGATTTCCTATAATTCACCCCTCCACTTT.